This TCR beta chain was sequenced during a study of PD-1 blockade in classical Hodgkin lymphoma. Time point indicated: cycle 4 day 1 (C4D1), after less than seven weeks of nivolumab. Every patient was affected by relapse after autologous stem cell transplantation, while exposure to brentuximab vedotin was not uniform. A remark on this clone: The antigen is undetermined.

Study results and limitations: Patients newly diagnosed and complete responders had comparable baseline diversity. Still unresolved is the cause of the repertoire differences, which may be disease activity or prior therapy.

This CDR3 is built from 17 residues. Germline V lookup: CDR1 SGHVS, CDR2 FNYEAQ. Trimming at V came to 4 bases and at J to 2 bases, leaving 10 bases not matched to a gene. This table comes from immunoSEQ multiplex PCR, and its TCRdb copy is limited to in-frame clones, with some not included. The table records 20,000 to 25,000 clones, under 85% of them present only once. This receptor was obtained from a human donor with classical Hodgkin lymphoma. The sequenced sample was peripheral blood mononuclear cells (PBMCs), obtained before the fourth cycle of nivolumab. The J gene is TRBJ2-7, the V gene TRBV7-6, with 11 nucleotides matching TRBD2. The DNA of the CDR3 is TGTGCCAGCAGCTCACGACCACTAGCGGGGGCCGCCTACGAGCAGTACTTC. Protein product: CASSSRPLAGAAYEQYF.